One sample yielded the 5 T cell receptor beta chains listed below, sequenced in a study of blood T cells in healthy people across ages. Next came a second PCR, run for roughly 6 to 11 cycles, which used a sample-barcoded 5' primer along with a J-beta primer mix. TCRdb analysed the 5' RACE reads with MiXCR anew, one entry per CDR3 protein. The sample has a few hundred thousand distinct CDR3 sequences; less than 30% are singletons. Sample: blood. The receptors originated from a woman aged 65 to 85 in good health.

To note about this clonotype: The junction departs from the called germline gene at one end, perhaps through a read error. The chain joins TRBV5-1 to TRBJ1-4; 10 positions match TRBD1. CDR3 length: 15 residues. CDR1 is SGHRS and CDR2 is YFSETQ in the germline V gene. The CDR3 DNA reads TGCGCCAGCAGCCCGGGACAGGGGACTAGTGAAAAACTGTTTTTT. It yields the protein CASSPGQGTSEKLFF.

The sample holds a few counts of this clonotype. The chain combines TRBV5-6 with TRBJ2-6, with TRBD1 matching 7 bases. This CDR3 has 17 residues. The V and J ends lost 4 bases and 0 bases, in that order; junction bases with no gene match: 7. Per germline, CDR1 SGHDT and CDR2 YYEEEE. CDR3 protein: CASSRDRYYSGANVLTF. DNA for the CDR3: TGTGCCAGCAGCAGGGACAGATACTACTCTGGGGCCAACGTCCTGACTTTC.

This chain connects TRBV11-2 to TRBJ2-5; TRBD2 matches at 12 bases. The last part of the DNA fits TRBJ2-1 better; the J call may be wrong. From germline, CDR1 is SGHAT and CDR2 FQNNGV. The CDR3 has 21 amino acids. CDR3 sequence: CASSLLAKTSGSTLQINEQFF. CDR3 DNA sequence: TGTGCCAGCAGCTTATTGGCCAAGACTAGCGGGAGTACTCTACAGATAAATGAGCAGTTCTTC.

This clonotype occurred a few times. As DNA, the CDR3 is TGCAGTGCTAGACATTCAGCCACCTACGAGCAGTACTTC. As protein: CSARHSATYEQYF. V is TRBV20-1 and J is TRBJ2-5; no definite D call. Judging by the DNA end, TRBJ2-7 fits better; the J call may be wrong. CDR1 is DFQATT and CDR2 is SNEGSKA in the germline V gene (reference sequence). The CDR3 runs 13 residues.

CDR3 coding DNA: TGTGCCATCAGCGTCGACGGCCTCTATGGCTACACCTTC. Protein sequence: CAISVDGLYGYTF. The rearrangement links TRBV10-3 to TRBJ1-2; the D is unclear. Deletions cut 6 bases from V and 4 bases from J, with 12 bases between. The length of the CDR3 is 13 residues. CDR1 ENHRY and CDR2 SYGVKD come from the germline V gene.